This entry is about one T cell receptor beta chain. This sample was included in a study of CD8 T cells in Susac syndrome. V lost 0 bases, J lost 3 bases, and 11 bases lay in between. The CDR3 is 15 amino acids. When the RNA was reverse transcribed, random hexamers were used with an input of roughly 0.45 to 1 ug. A single record per CDR3 protein comes from TCRdb applying MiXCR to the immunoSEQ multiplex PCR reads. The data hold a few hundred thousand distinct CDR3 sequences, with approximately 89% observed a single time. The sequence was collected from a human donor with multiple sclerosis. V usage is TRBV12-3 or TRBV12-4 and J usage is TRBJ1-2; D may be TRBD1 (6 bases). The sample taken for sequencing was CD8+ T cells from PBMCs. The CDR3, as DNA: TGTGCCAGCAGTTTAGCGCGTTACAGGGACTATGGCTACACCTTC. This codes for CASSLARYRDYGYTF.